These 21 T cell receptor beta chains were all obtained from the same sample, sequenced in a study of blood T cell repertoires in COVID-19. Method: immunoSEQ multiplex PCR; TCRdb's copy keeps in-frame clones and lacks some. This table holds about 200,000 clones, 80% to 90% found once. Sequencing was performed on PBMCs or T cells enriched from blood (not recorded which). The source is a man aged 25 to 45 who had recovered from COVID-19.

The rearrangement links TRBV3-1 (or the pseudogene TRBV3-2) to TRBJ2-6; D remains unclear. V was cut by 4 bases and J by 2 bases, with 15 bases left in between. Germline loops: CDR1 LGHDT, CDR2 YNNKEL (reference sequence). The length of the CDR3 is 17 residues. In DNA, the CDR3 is TGTGCCAGCAGCCGGAGCGAGATCTCCACTGGGGCCAACGTCCTGACTTTC. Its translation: CASSRSEISTGANVLTF.

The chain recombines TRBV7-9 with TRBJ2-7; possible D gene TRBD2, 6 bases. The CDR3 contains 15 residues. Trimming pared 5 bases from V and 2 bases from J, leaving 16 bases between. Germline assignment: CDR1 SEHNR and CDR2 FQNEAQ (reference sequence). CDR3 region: CASSPPQGGAYEQYF. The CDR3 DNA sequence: TGTGCCAGCAGCCCCCCTCAGGGCGGGGCCTACGAGCAGTACTTC.

This chain's CDR3 is CASSPFPGQYGYTF. DNA for the CDR3: TGTGCCAGCTCACCATTCCCAGGGCAGTATGGCTACACCTTC. The chain has TRBV18 and TRBJ1-2; D is possibly TRBD1 (5 bases). Looked up from germline, CDR1 is KGHSH and CDR2 is LQKENI. The CDR3 contains 14 residues. V lost 2 bases and J 5 bases, leaving 12 bases between the germline ends.

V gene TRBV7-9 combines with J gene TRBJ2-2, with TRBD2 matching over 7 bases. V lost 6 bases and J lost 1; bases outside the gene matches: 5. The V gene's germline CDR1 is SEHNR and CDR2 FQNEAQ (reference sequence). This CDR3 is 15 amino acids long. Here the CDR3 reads CASSPPSGNTGELFF. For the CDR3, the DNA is TGTGCCAGCAGTCCCCCTAGCGGGAACACCGGGGAGCTGTTTTTT.

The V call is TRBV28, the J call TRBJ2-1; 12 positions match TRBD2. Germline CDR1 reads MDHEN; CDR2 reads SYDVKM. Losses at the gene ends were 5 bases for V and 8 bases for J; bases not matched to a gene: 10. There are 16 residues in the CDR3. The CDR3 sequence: CASSPETSGRSHEQFF. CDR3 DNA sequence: TGTGCCAGCAGTCCCGAGACTAGCGGGAGATCACATGAGCAGTTCTTC.

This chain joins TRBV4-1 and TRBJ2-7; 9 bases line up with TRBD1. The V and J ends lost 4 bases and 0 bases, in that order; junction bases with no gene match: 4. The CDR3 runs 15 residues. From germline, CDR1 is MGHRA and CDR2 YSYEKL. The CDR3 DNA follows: TGCGCCAGCAGCCTGACAGGGGGATTCTCCTACGAGCAGTACTTC. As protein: CASSLTGGFSYEQYF.

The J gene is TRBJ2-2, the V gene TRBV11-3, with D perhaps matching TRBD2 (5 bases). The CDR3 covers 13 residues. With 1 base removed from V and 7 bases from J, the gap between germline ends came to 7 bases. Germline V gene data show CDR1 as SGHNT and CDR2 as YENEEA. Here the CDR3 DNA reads TGTGCCAGCAGCTTAGTCAGCGGCGGGGAGCTGTTTTTT. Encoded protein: CASSLVSGGELFF.

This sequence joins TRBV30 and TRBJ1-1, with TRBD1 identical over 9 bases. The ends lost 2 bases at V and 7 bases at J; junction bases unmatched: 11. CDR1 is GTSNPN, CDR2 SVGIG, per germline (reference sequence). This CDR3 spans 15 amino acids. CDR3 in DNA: TGTGCCTGGAGTACGTACCGGGACAGGGTGTTTGAAGCTTTCTTT. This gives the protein CAWSTYRDRVFEAFF.

The CDR3 DNA reads TGTGCCAGCAGCCAAGTGTTGAGCTCCTACAATGAGCAGTTCTTC. Protein product: CASSQVLSSYNEQFF. The chain couples TRBV14 to TRBJ2-1; the D is unclear. V was shortened by 1 base and J by 0 bases, with 7 bases between the two germline ends. This CDR3 is 15 amino acids long. Germline CDR1 SGHDN, CDR2 FVKESK.

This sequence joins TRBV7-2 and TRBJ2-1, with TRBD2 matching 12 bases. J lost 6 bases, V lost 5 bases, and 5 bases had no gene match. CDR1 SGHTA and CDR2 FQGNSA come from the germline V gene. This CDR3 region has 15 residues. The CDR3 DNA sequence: TGTGCCAGCAGCCCTCTAGCGGGGGGGGTCAATGAGCAGTTCTTC. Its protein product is CASSPLAGGVNEQFF.

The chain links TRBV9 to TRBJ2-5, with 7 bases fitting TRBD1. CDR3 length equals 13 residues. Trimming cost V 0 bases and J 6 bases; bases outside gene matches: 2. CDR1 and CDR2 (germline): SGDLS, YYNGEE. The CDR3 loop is CASSVEGAKTQYF. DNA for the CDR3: TGTGCCAGCAGCGTAGAGGGGGCGAAGACCCAGTACTTC.

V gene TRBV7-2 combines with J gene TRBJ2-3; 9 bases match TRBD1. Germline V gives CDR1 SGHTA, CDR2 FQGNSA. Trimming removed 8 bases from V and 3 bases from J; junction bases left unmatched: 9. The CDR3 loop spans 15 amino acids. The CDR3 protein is CASQSRDRVTDTQYF. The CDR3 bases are TGTGCCAGCCAGAGCCGGGACAGGGTGACAGATACGCAGTATTTT. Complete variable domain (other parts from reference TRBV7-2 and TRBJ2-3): GAGVSQSPSNKVTEKGKDVELRCDPISGHTALYWYRQSLGQGLEFLIYFQGNSAPDKSGLPSDRFSAERTGGSVSTLTIQRTQQEDSAVYLCASQSRDRVTDTQYFGPGTRLTVL.

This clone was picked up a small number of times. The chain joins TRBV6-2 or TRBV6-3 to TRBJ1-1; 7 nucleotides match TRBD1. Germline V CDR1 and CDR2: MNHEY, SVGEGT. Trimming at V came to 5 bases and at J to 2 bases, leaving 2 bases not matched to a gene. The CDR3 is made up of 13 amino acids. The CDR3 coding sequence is TGTGCCAGCAGTCACAGGGGTAACACTGAAGCTTTCTTT. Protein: CASSHRGNTEAFF.

The chain's CDR3 is CASSLAFDQPQHF. CDR3 coding DNA: TGTGCCAGCAGCTTGGCCTTTGATCAGCCCCAGCATTTT. This chain links TRBV5-5 with TRBJ1-5; D not resolved. The V end was cut by 0 bases, the J end by 5 bases, with 6 bases between. CDR1 is SGHKS, CDR2 YYEKEE, per germline (reference sequence). The CDR3 has 13 amino acids.

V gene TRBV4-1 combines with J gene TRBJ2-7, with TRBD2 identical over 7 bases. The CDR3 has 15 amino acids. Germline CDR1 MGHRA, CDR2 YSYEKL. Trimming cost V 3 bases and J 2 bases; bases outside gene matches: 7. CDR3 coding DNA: TGCGCCAGCAGCCACCCGGTGGGAGGGGCCTACGAGCAGTACTTC. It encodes CASSHPVGGAYEQYF.

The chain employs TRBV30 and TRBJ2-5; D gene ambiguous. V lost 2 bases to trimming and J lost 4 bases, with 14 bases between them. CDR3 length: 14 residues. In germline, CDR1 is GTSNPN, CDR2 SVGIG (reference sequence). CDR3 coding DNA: TGTGCCTGGAGTCTGGTGGGCGCCGCAGAGACCCAGTACTTC. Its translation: CAWSLVGAAETQYF. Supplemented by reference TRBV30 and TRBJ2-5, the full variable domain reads SQTIHQWPATLVQPVGSPLSLECTVEGTSNPNLYWYRQAAGRGLQLLFYSVGIGQISSEVPQNLSASRPQDRQFILSSKKLLLSDSGFYLCAWSLVGAAETQYFGPGTRLLVL.

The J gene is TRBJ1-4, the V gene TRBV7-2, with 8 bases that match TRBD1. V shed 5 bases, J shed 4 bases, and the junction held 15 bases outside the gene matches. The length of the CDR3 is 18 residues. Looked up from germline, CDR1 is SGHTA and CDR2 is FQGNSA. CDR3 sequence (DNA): TGTGCCAGCAGCCTGGACAGGGTGGGAGCACACGGTAATGAAAAACTGTTTTTT. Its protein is CASSLDRVGAHGNEKLFF.

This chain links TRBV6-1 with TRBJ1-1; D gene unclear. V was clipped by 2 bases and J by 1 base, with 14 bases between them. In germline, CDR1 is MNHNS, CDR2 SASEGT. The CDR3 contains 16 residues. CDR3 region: CASSESTLARNTEAFF. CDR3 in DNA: TGTGCCAGCAGTGAATCCACCTTGGCCCGGAACACTGAAGCTTTCTTT.

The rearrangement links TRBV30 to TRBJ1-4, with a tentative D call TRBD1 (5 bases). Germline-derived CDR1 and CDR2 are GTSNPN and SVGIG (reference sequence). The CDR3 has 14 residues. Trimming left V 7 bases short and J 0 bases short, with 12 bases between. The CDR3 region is CAFTRDSTNEKLFF. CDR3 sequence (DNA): TGTGCCTTTACCCGGGACTCAACTAATGAAAAACTGTTTTTT.

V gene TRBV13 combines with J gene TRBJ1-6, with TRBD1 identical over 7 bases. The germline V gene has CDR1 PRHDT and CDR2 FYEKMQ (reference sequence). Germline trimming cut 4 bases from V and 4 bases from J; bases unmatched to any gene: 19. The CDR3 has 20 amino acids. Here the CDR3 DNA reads TGTGCCAGCAGCTCAAAGCAGACAGGGCCCACCAGCCCATATAATTCACCCCTCCACTTT. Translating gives CASSSKQTGPTSPYNSPLHF.

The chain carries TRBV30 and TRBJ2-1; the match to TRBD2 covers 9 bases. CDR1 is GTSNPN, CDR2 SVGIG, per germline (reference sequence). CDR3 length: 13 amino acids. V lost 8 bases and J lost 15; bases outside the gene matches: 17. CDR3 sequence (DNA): TGTGCCACCTACCGACCCGGGACTAGCAATCCGTTCTTC. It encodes CATYRPGTSNPFF.